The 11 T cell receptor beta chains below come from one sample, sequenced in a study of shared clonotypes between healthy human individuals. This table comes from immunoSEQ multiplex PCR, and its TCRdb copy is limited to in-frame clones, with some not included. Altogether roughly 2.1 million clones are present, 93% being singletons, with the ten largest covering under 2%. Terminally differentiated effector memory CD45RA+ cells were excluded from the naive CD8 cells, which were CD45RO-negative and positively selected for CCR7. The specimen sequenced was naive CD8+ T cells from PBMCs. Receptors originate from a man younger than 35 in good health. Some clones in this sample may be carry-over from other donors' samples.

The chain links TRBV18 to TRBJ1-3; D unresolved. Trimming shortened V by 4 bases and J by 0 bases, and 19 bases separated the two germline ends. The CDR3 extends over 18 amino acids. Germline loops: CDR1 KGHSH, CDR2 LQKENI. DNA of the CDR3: TGTGCCAGCTCACTCAGTTTGAGGCAGGCGTTCTCTGGAAACACCATATATTTT. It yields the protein CASSLSLRQAFSGNTIYF.

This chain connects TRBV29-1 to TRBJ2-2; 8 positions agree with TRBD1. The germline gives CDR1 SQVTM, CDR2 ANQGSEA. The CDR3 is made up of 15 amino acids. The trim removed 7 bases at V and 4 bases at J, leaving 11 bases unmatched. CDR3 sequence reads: CSATGTGGFTGELFF. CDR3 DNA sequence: TGCAGCGCTACCGGGACAGGCGGTTTCACCGGGGAGCTGTTTTTT.

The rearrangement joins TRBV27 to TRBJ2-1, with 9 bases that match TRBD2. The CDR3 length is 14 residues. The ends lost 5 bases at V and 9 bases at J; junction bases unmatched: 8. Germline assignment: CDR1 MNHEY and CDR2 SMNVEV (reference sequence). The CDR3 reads CASSRLAGAGEQFF. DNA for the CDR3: TGTGCCAGCAGTAGGTTAGCGGGAGCTGGTGAGCAGTTCTTC.

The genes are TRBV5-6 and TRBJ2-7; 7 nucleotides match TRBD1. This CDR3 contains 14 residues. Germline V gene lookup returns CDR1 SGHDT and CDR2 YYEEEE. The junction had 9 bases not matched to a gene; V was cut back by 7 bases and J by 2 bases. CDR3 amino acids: CASRRTGAPYEQYF. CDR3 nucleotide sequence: TGTGCCAGCCGCCGTACAGGGGCGCCCTACGAGCAGTACTTC.

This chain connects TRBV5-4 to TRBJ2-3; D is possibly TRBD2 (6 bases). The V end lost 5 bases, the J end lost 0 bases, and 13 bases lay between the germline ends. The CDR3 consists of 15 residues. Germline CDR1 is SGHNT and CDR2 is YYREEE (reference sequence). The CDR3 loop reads CASRSGLTSTDTQYF. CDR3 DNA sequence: TGTGCCAGCAGATCAGGACTAACTAGCACAGATACGCAGTATTTT.

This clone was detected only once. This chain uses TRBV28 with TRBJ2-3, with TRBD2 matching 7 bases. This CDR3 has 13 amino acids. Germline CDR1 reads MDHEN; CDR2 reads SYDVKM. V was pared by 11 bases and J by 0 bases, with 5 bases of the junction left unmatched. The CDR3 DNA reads TGTGCCGGCGGGAGTCGTAGCACAGATACGCAGTATTTT. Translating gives CAGGSRSTDTQYF.

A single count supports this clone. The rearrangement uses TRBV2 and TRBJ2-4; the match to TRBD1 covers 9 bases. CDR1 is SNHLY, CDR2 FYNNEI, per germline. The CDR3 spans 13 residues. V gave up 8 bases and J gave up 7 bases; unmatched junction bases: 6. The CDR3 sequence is CASLGQGGNIQYF. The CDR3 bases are TGTGCCAGCCTGGGACAGGGCGGGAACATTCAGTACTTC. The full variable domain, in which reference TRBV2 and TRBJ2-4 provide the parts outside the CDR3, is EPEVTQTPSHQVTQMGQEVILRCVPISNHLYFYWYRQILGQKVEFLVSFYNNEISEKSEIFDDQFSVERPDGSNFTLKIRSTKLEDSAMYFCASLGQGGNIQYFGAGTRLSVL.

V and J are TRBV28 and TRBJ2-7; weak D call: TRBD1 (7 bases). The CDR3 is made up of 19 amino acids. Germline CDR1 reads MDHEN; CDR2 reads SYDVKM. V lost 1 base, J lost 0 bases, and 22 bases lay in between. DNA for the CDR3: TGTGCCAGCAGTTTATTCTCCGGGTCGGAGGGGGCATACTCCTACGAGCAGTACTTC. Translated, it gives CASSLFSGSEGAYSYEQYF.

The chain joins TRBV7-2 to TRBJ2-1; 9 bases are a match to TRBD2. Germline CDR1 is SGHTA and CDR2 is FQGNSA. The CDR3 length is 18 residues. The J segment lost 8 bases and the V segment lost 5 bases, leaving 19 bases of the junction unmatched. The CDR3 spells CASSPGTSFSPPVDEQFF. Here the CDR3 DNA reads TGTGCCAGCAGCCCTGGGACTAGCTTTAGCCCCCCGGTAGATGAGCAGTTCTTC.

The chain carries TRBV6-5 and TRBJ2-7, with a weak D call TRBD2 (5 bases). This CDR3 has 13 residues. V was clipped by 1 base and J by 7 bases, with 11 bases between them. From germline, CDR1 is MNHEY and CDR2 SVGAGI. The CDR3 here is CASSYLEGEEQYF. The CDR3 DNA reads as TGTGCCAGCAGTTACTTAGAGGGTGAGGAGCAGTACTTC.

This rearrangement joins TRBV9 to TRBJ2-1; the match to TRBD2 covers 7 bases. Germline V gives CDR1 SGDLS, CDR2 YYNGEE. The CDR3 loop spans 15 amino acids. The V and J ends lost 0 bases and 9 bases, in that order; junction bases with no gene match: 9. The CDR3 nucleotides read TGTGCCAGCAGCGTAGGAGGCGGGGGAAGGGGTGAGCAGTTCTTC. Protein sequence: CASSVGGGGRGEQFF.